These 10 T cell receptor beta chains came from one sample sequenced in a study of blood T cell repertoires in COVID-19. Assay used: immunoSEQ multiplex PCR; TCRdb lists only in-frame clones, some missing. Counted here are some 63,000 clones, 70% to 85% occurring once; the ten biggest clones make up 32%. Material for sequencing was peripheral blood. Receptors were obtained from a human donor in a cohort sampled during active COVID-19.

This clone was observed a few times. The chain links TRBV7-8 to TRBJ1-5; 10 nucleotides match TRBD1. CDR3 size: 16 residues. J gave up 3 bases and V 2 bases, and 4 bases lay outside the gene matches. Germline V gene data show CDR1 as SGHVS and CDR2 as FQNEAQ. For the CDR3, the DNA is TGTGCCAGCAGCTTAACGACAGGGGGCGCCAATCAGCCCCAGCATTTT. Protein sequence: CASSLTTGGANQPQHF.

This clone was found once. The chain combines TRBV5-1 with TRBJ2-1, with TRBD2 matching 9 bases. The V gene end was trimmed by 4 bases and the J gene end by 1 base; junction bases not matched to a gene: 6. Germline CDR1 is SGHRS and CDR2 is YFSETQ. This CDR3 has 16 residues. The DNA for the CDR3 is TGCGCCAGCAGCCTTGACAGCGGGAGGTCCTACAATGAGCAGTTCTTC. Its translation: CASSLDSGRSYNEQFF.

The chain couples TRBV15 to TRBJ2-6; D remains unclear. V dropped 1 base and J dropped 4 bases, with 8 bases sitting between them. The CDR3 runs 15 residues. Germline V gene lookup returns CDR1 LNHNV and CDR2 YYDKDF (reference sequence). CDR3 nucleotides: TGTGCCACCAGCAGAGGAGGATCCGGGGCCAACGTCCTGACTTTC. It yields the protein CATSRGGSGANVLTF.

The chain links TRBV4-1 to TRBJ1-4; D gene ambiguous. V was pared by 4 bases and J by 2 bases, with 8 bases between. Germline V lookup: CDR1 MGHRA, CDR2 YSYEKL. This CDR3 has 14 amino acids. This CDR3 is CASSRQSTNEKLFF. The CDR3 bases are TGCGCCAGCAGCCGGCAGTCCACTAATGAAAAACTGTTTTTT.

The rearrangement joins TRBV2 to TRBJ1-6; 8 positions agree with TRBD1. This CDR3 comprises 15 residues. Germline values: CDR1 SNHLY, CDR2 FYNNEI. V trimming: 4 bases; J trimming: 6 bases; junction bases outside the gene matches: 5. CDR3 DNA: TGTGCCAGCAGTGGACAGGGGAAGAGTAATTCACCCCTCCACTTT. Protein product: CASSGQGKSNSPLHF.

The rearrangement uses TRBV6-5 and TRBJ2-1; the match to TRBD1 covers 7 bases. Germline loops: CDR1 MNHEY, CDR2 SVGAGI. After removal of 3 bases from V and 3 bases from J, the junction contained 2 bases not matched to a gene. This CDR3 has 14 residues. CDR3 nucleotides: TGTGCCAGCAGTTATGGGACAGACTACAATGAGCAGTTCTTC. It yields the protein CASSYGTDYNEQFF.

V gene TRBV30 combines with J gene TRBJ1-6, with 7 bases lining up with TRBD1. The trim removed 3 bases at V and 7 bases at J, leaving 6 bases unmatched. Germline-derived CDR1 and CDR2 are GTSNPN and SVGIG (reference sequence). CDR3 size: 14 residues. DNA of the CDR3: TGTGCCTGGAGCAGGACAGGACGAAATTCACCCCTCCACTTT. Amino acid sequence: CAWSRTGRNSPLHF. Variable domain in full (rest from reference TRBV30 and TRBJ1-6): SQTIHQWPATLVQPVGSPLSLECTVEGTSNPNLYWYRQAAGRGLQLLFYSVGIGQISSEVPQNLSASRPQDRQFILSSKKLLLSDSGFYLCAWSRTGRNSPLHFGNGTRLTVT.

This chain links TRBV4-1 with TRBJ2-3, with 16 bases matching TRBD2. This CDR3 region has 17 residues. CDR1 MGHRA and CDR2 YSYEKL come from the germline V gene. Unmatched junction bases numbered 3, after V lost 2 bases and J lost 4 bases. The CDR3 DNA sequence: TGCGCCAGCAGCCAACCGGGACTAGCGGGAGGGCCAGATACGCAGTATTTT. Protein product: CASSQPGLAGGPDTQYF.

The J gene is TRBJ1-1, the V gene TRBV7-9; 8 bases are shared with TRBD1. Germline-derived CDR1 and CDR2 are SEHNR and FQNEAQ (reference sequence). This CDR3 comprises 17 residues. Trimming cost V 1 base and J 0 bases; bases outside gene matches: 7. CDR3 protein: CASSLGTGWTMNTEAFF. The CDR3 DNA follows: TGTGCCAGCAGCTTAGGGACAGGGTGGACAATGAACACTGAAGCTTTCTTT.

This clone was seen only once. The V and J genes are TRBV5-8 and TRBJ2-5; 10 positions agree with TRBD2. Germline V gives CDR1 SGHTS, CDR2 YDEGEE. J lost 4 bases, V lost 4 bases, and 13 bases had no gene match. CDR3 length: 17 residues. The CDR3 sequence is CASSPDGLAAGLETQYF. CDR3 DNA: TGTGCCAGCAGCCCTGATGGACTAGCGGCTGGGTTAGAGACCCAGTACTTC. The full variable domain, with the rest looked up from reference TRBV5-8 and TRBJ2-5, is EAGVTQSPTHLIKTRGQQATLRCSPISGHTSVYWYQQALGLGLQFLLWYDEGEERNRGNFPPRFSGRQFPNYSSELNVNALELEDSALYLCASSPDGLAAGLETQYFGPGTRLLVL.